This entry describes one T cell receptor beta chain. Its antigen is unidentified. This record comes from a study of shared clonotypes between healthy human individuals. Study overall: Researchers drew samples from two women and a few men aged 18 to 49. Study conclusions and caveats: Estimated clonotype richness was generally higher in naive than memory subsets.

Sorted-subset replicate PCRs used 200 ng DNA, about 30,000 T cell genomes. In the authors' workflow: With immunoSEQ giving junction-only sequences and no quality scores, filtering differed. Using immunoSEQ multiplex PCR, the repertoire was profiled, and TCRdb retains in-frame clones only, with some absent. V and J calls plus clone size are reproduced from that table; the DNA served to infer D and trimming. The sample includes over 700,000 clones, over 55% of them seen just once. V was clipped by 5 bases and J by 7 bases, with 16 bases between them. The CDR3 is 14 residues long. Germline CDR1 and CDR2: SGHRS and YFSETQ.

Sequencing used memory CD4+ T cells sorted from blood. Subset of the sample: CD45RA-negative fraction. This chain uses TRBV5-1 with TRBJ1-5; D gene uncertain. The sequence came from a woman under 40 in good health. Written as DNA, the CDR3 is TGCGCCAGCAGTTACGAACCCGGGTGGCAGCCCCAGCATTTT. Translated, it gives CASSYEPGWQPQHF.